This T cell receptor (beta chain) originates from a study of shared clonotypes between healthy human individuals. Per the authors' pipeline: Owing to the provision of junction-only sequences devoid of quality scores by immunoSEQ, filtering differed. Here immunoSEQ multiplex PCR was the method, and the copy in TCRdb shows in-frame clones only, minus some. That table supplies the V and J calls and clone size; D and trimming were determined from the DNA. The sample records about 190,000 clones, about 66% being singletons. This clone was seen only a few times. The CDR3 spans 17 residues. Germline V gene lookup returns CDR1 SGHRS and CDR2 YFSETQ. Trimming removed 4 bases from V and 0 bases from J, with 20 bases in between.

This rearrangement joins TRBV5-1 to TRBJ2-7; D gene uncertain. Sequencing was performed on memory CD4+ T cells sorted from blood. As to subset: CD45RA-negative fraction. This TCR was recovered from a man younger than 40 in good health. In DNA, the CDR3 is TGCGCCAGCAGCACCGAAAAAACCGGGCCCAGCTCCTACGAGCAGTACTTC. The encoded protein is CASSTEKTGPSSYEQYF.